This T cell receptor beta chain emerged from a study of low-dose radiotherapy and immunotherapy resistance in tumors. First-strand cDNA used TRAV- and TRBV-specific primers, covering alpha and beta chains. Using a constant-region primer together with a V-primer adapter, TCRs were subjected to about 20 PCR cycles of amplification. TCRdb passed the reads through MiXCR, listing each CDR3 protein once. The repertoire holds 75,000 to 95,000 distinct CDR3 sequences, under 25% seen once, with 13% in the top ten. Time point defined: after trial treatment. The treatment here: LDRT plus nivolumab, ipilimumab, low-dose cyclophosphamide and aspirin (RACIN trial). With respect to this clonotype: This likely stems from a read error, as it lies one base from a far larger clone.

The TCR sequence derives from a female donor with ovarian cancer. This specimen was PBMCs, taken after low-dose radiotherapy plus immunotherapy.

CDR3 DNA: TGTGCCAACAGCCAGGGGCCAACCTACGAGCAGTACTTC. The encoded protein is CANSQGPTYEQYF. The J gene is TRBJ2-7, the V gene TRBV13; D might be TRBD1 (6 bases). The CDR3 has 13 residues. Germline-derived CDR1 and CDR2 are PRHDT and FYEKMQ (reference sequence).